A selection of T cell receptor beta chains follows, all from one sample in a study of T cell changes during pregnancy in multiple sclerosis. TCRdb's copy holds only in-frame clones and misses some; the assay was immunoSEQ multiplex PCR. This table has approximately 80,000 clones, about 90% appearing once. Sequenced material: PBMCs, taken in the first trimester of pregnancy. The receptor source for this set is a female donor in good health, serving as a control in a pregnancy study. Some clones in this sample may be carry-over from other donors' samples. CDR3s include the opening cysteine and the closing phenylalanine or tryptophan. The order of the fields is D gene, clone size, CDR3 length, J gene, V gene, CDR3 protein, CDR3 DNA. D genes are given only for firm matches. Size is stated for part of the rows, as once, few or many counts, or as a class when the clone is expanded.

. . 16 TRBJ2-1 TRBV7-9 CASSPAVSGSYNEQFF TGTGCCAGCAGCCCAGCGGTGAGCGGCTCCTACAATGAGCAGTTCTTC
. . 13 TRBJ1-5 TRBV4-2 CASSHLRNQPQHF TGTGCCAGCAGCCACCTCCGCAATCAGCCCCAGCATTTT
TRBD1 . 14 TRBJ2-7 TRBV6-6 CASTVGDRSYEQYF TGTGCCAGCACCGTCGGGGACAGATCCTACGAGCAGTACTTC
. . 15 TRBJ2-7 TRBV2 CASSETGLGGAEQYF TGTGCCAGCAGTGAAACCGGACTAGGGGGGGCCGAGCAGTACTTC
. . 13 TRBJ2-7 TRBV7-2 CASSLGPPGEQYF TGTGCCAGCAGCTTAGGACCTCCGGGGGAGCAGTACTTC
. . 16 TRBJ2-1 TRBV7-2 CASSLGGTRGFNEQFF TGTGCCAGCAGCTTGGGGGGGACAAGAGGGTTCAATGAGCAGTTCTTC
TRBD1 . 13 TRBJ1-2 TRBV7-9 CASSPQGLDGYTF TGTGCCAGCAGCCCACAGGGGTTGGATGGCTACACCTTC
. . 17 TRBJ1-1 TRBV4-2 CASSQGTGTLLTTEAFF TGTGCCAGCAGCCAGGGAACCGGGACACTTCTAACCACTGAAGCTTTCTTT
. . 13 TRBJ2-7 TRBV15 CATSFDEDSKKYF TGTGCCACCAGCTTTGATGAGGACAGCAAAAAGTACTTC
TRBD2 . 18 TRBJ2-3 TRBV11-1 CASSFRREGRVSTDTQYF TGTGCCAGCAGCTTCCGACGGGAGGGCCGAGTCAGCACAGATACGCAGTATTTT
. few 16 TRBJ1-1 TRBV1 CTSSPPGEEMNTEAFF TGCACCAGCAGCCCCCCTGGAGAAGAAATGAACACTGAAGCTTTCTTT
TRBD2 . 16 TRBJ2-2 TRBV5-1 CASSWGLAGGTGELFF TGCGCCAGCAGCTGGGGACTAGCGGGAGGCACCGGGGAGCTGTTTTTT
. . 17 TRBJ2-2 TRBV7-9 CASSWEVGTRPARELFF TGTGCCAGCAGCTGGGAGGTGGGGACTCGACCCGCCAGGGAGCTGTTTTTT
. . 14 TRBJ1-1 TRBV10-3 CAIKPTGFGTEAFF TGTGCCATCAAACCTACAGGGTTCGGCACTGAAGCTTTCTTT
TRBD1 . 14 TRBJ2-5 TRBV27 CARRDRALQETQYF TGTGCCAGAAGAGACAGGGCGCTTCAAGAGACCCAGTACTTC
. . 15 TRBJ2-1 TRBV5-1 CASSLAINSYNEQFF TGCGCCAGCAGCTTGGCTATCAACTCCTACAATGAGCAGTTCTTC
. . 18 TRBJ1-4 TRBV6-1 CASSKAAGTFATNEKLFF TGTGCCAGCAGTAAAGCGGCAGGAACTTTTGCAACTAATGAAAAACTGTTTTTT
. . 17 TRBJ1-3 TRBV19 CASSIDRRGGAGNTIYF TGTGCCAGTAGTATAGATCGGAGAGGAGGAGCTGGAAACACCATATATTTT
. . 17 TRBJ2-3 TRBV4-1 CASSQVSREWSTDTQYF TGCGCCAGCAGCCAAGTAAGTCGGGAGTGGAGCACAGATACGCAGTATTTT
. once 14 TRBJ1-3 TRBV19 CASCQGQGGNTIYF TGTGCCAGTTGCCAGGGGCAAGGTGGAAACACCATATATTTT
TRBD1 . 16 TRBJ1-1 TRBV6-1 CASSEWGQLKNTEAFF TGTGCCAGCAGTGAATGGGGACAGTTGAAGAACACTGAAGCTTTCTTT
. . 16 TRBJ2-7 TRBV4-1 CASSQEPAGQTYEQYF TGCGCCAGCAGCCAAGAACCTGCGGGGCAAACCTACGAGCAGTACTTC
TRBD1 . 13 TRBJ1-6 TRBV2 CASKDRGPSPLHF TGTGCCAGCAAAGACAGGGGACCTTCACCCCTCCACTTT
. . 13 TRBJ2-7 TRBV19 CASSRTRAYEQYF TGTGCCAGTTCTCGGACAAGGGCCTACGAGCAGTACTTC
TRBD2 . 14 TRBJ2-7 TRBV13 CATSGGGSTYEQYF TGTGCCACATCCGGGGGGGGAAGTACCTACGAGCAGTACTTC
TRBD1 . 14 TRBJ2-5 TRBV5-1 CASSWGQGKETQYF TGCGCCAGCAGCTGGGGACAGGGGAAAGAGACCCAGTACTTC
TRBD2 . 13 TRBJ2-5 TRBV7-2 CASSHGRRGTQYF TGTGCCAGCAGCCACGGGAGGAGAGGGACCCAGTACTTC
. . 14 TRBJ1-5 TRBV19 CASSTRQGNQPQHF TGTGCCAGTAGTACCCGACAGGGCAATCAGCCCCAGCATTTT
. . 16 TRBJ2-1 TRBV9 CASSVVDSSSYNEQFF TGTGCCAGCAGCGTAGTAGACAGTAGCTCCTACAATGAGCAGTTCTTC
TRBD2 once 18 TRBJ2-7 TRBV7-8 CASSLAPPGLGISYEQYF TGTGCCAGCAGCTTAGCGCCACCGGGACTAGGGATCTCCTACGAGCAGTACTTC
. . 13 TRBJ2-7 TRBV29-1 CSVLTGSSYEQYF TGCAGCGTTTTGACTGGGAGCTCCTACGAGCAGTACTTC
. . 16 TRBJ2-6 TRBV5-5 CASSLVSYSGANVLTF TGTGCCAGCAGCTTGGTCAGTTACTCTGGGGCCAACGTCCTGACTTTC
TRBD1 . 13 TRBJ1-2 TRBV28 CASSLGQGYGYTF TGTGCCAGCAGTCTAGGACAGGGCTATGGCTACACCTTC
. . 13 TRBJ1-2 TRBV18 CASSPGTNYGYTF TGTGCCAGCTCTCCCGGGACTAACTATGGCTACACCTTC
. few 16 TRBJ2-1 TRBV21-1 CASSPRTSGADNEQFF TGTGCCAGCAGCCCACGGACTAGCGGGGCCGACAATGAGCAGTTCTTC
TRBD1 . 15 TRBJ1-4 TRBV6-6 CASSRDRATNEKLFF TGTGCCAGCAGTCGAGACAGGGCAACTAATGAAAAACTGTTTTTT
. . 17 TRBJ2-1 TRBV23-1 CASSQTLKDRHNNEQFF TGCGCCAGCAGTCAAACCCTAAAGGACAGACATAACAATGAGCAGTTCTTC
. . 13 TRBJ2-7 TRBV19 CASRRQASYEQYF TGTGCCAGTAGGAGACAGGCATCCTACGAGCAGTACTTC
. . 14 TRBJ1-2 TRBV19 CASSTPDTTYGYTF TGTGCCAGTAGTACACCGGACACTACCTATGGCTACACCTTC
. . 14 TRBJ2-7 TRBV19 CATSIRGIPYEQYF TGTGCCACCTCCATACGGGGAATCCCCTACGAGCAGTACTTC
TRBD2 . 16 TRBJ2-1 TRBV5-1 CASSLRRGDSYNEQFF TGCGCCAGCAGCTTGAGGCGGGGGGACTCCTACAATGAGCAGTTCTTC
. . 14 TRBJ2-7 TRBV29-1 CSVQGLMGTYEQYF TGCAGCGTTCAGGGGCTAATGGGGACCTACGAGCAGTACTTC
. . 19 TRBJ2-2 TRBV30 CAWSVQQQPLLMYTGELFF TGTGCCTGGAGTGTACAGCAGCAACCCCTCTTAATGTACACCGGGGAGCTGTTTTTT
TRBD1 . 16 TRBJ2-2 TRBV28 CASSLTGQGLTGELFF TGTGCCAGCAGTTTGACGGGACAGGGCTTAACCGGGGAGCTGTTTTTT
TRBD1 few 16 TRBJ2-3 TRBV5-1 CASSWPRDRKGDTQYF TGCGCCAGCAGCTGGCCCCGGGACAGAAAGGGGGATACGCAGTATTTT
TRBD1 . 20 TRBJ1-5 TRBV28 CASSLGQGQGIFKSNQPQHF TGTGCCAGCAGTTTAGGTCAGGGACAGGGGATTTTTAAAAGCAATCAGCCCCAGCATTTT
TRBD1 . 15 TRBJ2-1 TRBV6-5 CASRTETGAEGVQFF TGTGCCAGCAGGACAGAGACAGGGGCGGAGGGGGTGCAGTTCTTC
. . 17 TRBJ1-5 TRBV7-2 CASSLAAGWYSNQPQHF TGTGCCAGCAGCTTAGCTGCAGGCTGGTATAGCAATCAGCCCCAGCATTTT
TRBD2 once 18 TRBJ2-1 TRBV9 CASSDRTSGGLSYNEQFF TGTGCCAGCAGCGACCGGACTAGCGGGGGGTTATCGTACAATGAGCAGTTCTTC
TRBD2 . 17 TRBJ2-1 TRBV28 CASSLGTSGGVYNEQFF TGTGCCAGCAGTCTTGGGACTAGCGGGGGGGTGTACAATGAGCAGTTCTTC
TRBD1 few 14 TRBJ2-7 TRBV5-5 CASSWGQGFYEQYF TGTGCCAGCAGCTGGGGACAGGGGTTCTACGAGCAGTACTTC
. . 13 TRBJ1-6 TRBV28 CATLSRGGSPLHF TGTGCCACCTTAAGCAGGGGTGGGTCACCCCTCCACTTT
TRBD2 . 15 TRBJ2-3 TRBV2 CASNLLAGGFDTQYF TGTGCCAGCAACCTACTAGCGGGGGGATTTGATACGCAGTATTTT
. . 14 TRBJ2-5 TRBV5-4 CASSLASLVGAQYF TGTGCCAGCAGCTTGGCCAGCTTGGTCGGGGCCCAGTACTTC
TRBD2 . 17 TRBJ2-3 TRBV7-6 CASSHPLAGVSTDTQYF TGTGCCAGCAGCCACCCCCTAGCGGGGGTTAGCACAGATACGCAGTATTTT